The 13 T cell receptor beta chains below were found in one sample sequenced in a study of cytomegalovirus exposure and HLA in healthy donors. Primers: 60 Vbeta forward and 13 Jbeta reverse. Generated by immunoSEQ multiplex PCR, the TCRdb table keeps only in-frame clones and is missing some. The sample table includes about 58,000 clones. The material sequenced was PBMCs. The receptors were sampled from a male donor in good health and CMV-seronegative.

The genes are TRBV6-6 and TRBJ1-3; 7 bases line up with TRBD1. Trimming took 6 bases from V and 3 from J; bases not matched to a gene: 2. The length of the CDR3 is 13 residues. Per germline, CDR1 MNHNY and CDR2 SVGAGI (reference sequence). CDR3 sequence reads: CASRRQGGNTIYF. Written as DNA, the CDR3 is TGTGCCAGCAGAAGACAGGGTGGAAACACCATATATTTT.

The chain is built from TRBV5-8 and TRBJ2-7, with a possible D match to TRBD2 (5 bases). The CDR3 consists of 14 residues. V gave up 0 bases and J gave up 2 bases, with 9 bases separating them. Germline lookup yields CDR1 SGHTS and CDR2 YDEGEE. The CDR3 protein is CASSLVAGAYEQYF. The CDR3 coding sequence is TGTGCCAGCAGCTTGGTGGCGGGCGCCTACGAGCAGTACTTC.

The V gene is TRBV30, the J gene TRBJ2-1, with 12 bases aligning to TRBD2. Germline trimming cut 4 bases from V and 10 bases from J; bases unmatched to any gene: 5. The CDR3 has 13 residues. From germline, CDR1 is GTSNPN and CDR2 SVGIG (reference sequence). The CDR3 sequence is CAWTSGGAGEQFF. The DNA of the CDR3 is TGTGCCTGGACTAGCGGGGGGGCTGGAGAGCAGTTCTTC.

The chain is built from TRBV4-1 and TRBJ2-3; 7 bases are shared with TRBD1. The V and J ends lost 2 bases and 3 bases, in that order; junction bases with no gene match: 14. The CDR3 contains 18 residues. Germline-derived CDR1 and CDR2 are MGHRA and YSYEKL. The CDR3 DNA reads TGCGCCAGCAGCCAAAATACATACAGGGGTGGAAATACAGATACGCAGTATTTT. Translating gives CASSQNTYRGGNTDTQYF.

The rearrangement links TRBV7-2 to TRBJ2-7; 14 nucleotides agree with TRBD2. This CDR3 has 16 residues. Germline CDR1 reads SGHTA; CDR2 reads FQGNSA. V lost 3 bases, J lost 2 bases, and 3 bases stayed unmatched. CDR3 nucleotides: TGTGCCAGCAGCTTGGGACTAGCGGGAGCCCCCTACGAGCAGTACTTC. Amino acid sequence: CASSLGLAGAPYEQYF.

The rearrangement links TRBV14 to TRBJ1-1, with D perhaps TRBD1 (5 bases). Germline CDR1 SGHDN, CDR2 FVKESK. This CDR3 spans 13 amino acids. With 9 bases removed from V and 4 bases from J, the gap between germline ends came to 15 bases. The CDR3 DNA reads as TGTGCCAGTTCCGGACAACTCCTCACTGAAGCTTTCTTT. This encodes CASSGQLLTEAFF.

The rearrangement joins TRBV7-9 to TRBJ2-5; D not resolved. The V end lost 5 bases, the J end lost 4 bases, and 5 bases lay between the germline ends. Germline V gives CDR1 SEHNR, CDR2 FQNEAQ (reference sequence). The CDR3 length is 11 residues. The DNA for the CDR3 is TGTGCCAGCAGCACCGGAGAGACCCAGTACTTC. Amino acid sequence: CASSTGETQYF.

About this clone: Different DNA sequences within this sample yield the same CDR3. This chain uses TRBV5-1 with TRBJ2-3; weak D call: TRBD2 (5 bases). Germline CDR1 SGHRS, CDR2 YFSETQ. Trimming removed 0 bases from V and 4 bases from J, with 9 bases in between. The CDR3 length is 14 residues. CDR3 DNA sequence: TGCGCCAGCAGCTTGGCCGGAGGAGCAGATACGCAGTATTTT. Translation: CASSLAGGADTQYF.

This rearrangement joins TRBV7-9 to TRBJ1-1, with 9 bases matching TRBD1. This CDR3 has 16 residues. CDR1 is SEHNR and CDR2 is FQNEAQ in the germline V gene (reference sequence). J was trimmed by 2 bases and V by 5 bases; bases with no gene match: 9. Here the CDR3 DNA reads TGTGCCAGCAGCCTCGATTGGACAGGGGCTAACACTGAAGCTTTCTTT. It encodes CASSLDWTGANTEAFF. Using reference TRBV7-9 and TRBJ1-1 for the parts outside the CDR3, the full variable domain is DTGVSQNPRHKITKRGQNVTFRCDPISEHNRLYWYRQTLGQGPEFLTYFQNEAQLEKSRLLSDRFSAERPKGSFSTLEIQRTEQGDSAMYLCASSLDWTGANTEAFFGQGTRLTVV.

The V and J genes are TRBV13 and TRBJ2-7; possible D gene TRBD1, 5 bases. V lost 0 bases and J 0 bases, leaving 15 bases between the germline ends. The CDR3 length is 17 residues. Germline-derived CDR1 and CDR2 are PRHDT and FYEKMQ (reference sequence). The CDR3 spells CASSLGTGAGISYEQYF. In nucleotides, the CDR3 is TGTGCCAGCAGCTTAGGCACAGGCGCAGGGATCTCCTACGAGCAGTACTTC.

This rearrangement joins TRBV27 to TRBJ1-1, with a possible D match to TRBD1 (5 bases). The germline CDR1 and CDR2 sequences are MNHEY and SMNVEV (reference sequence). The V end lost 3 bases, the J end lost 3 bases, and 11 bases lay between the germline ends. The CDR3 runs 14 residues. The CDR3 region is CASSLRGSDTEAFF. The CDR3 DNA reads TGTGCCAGCAGTTTGCGGGGGTCGGACACTGAAGCTTTCTTT.

The CDR3 region has the DNA TGTGCCAGCAGCATCGGCACAGGGGGCGAATTAAGCAATCAGCCCCAGCATTTT. This gives the protein CASSIGTGGELSNQPQHF. V is TRBV21-1 and J is TRBJ1-5; the table's D call, TRBD1, was not checked against the DNA. TRBV21-1 is given as a pseudogene. CDR3 length equals 18 residues.

This chain joins TRBV6-5 and TRBJ2-7; 7 nucleotides align to TRBD1. Germline V lookup: CDR1 MNHEY, CDR2 SVGAGI. Trimming took 6 bases from V and 0 from J; bases not matched to a gene: 5. The CDR3 sequence is 14 residues long. The CDR3 sequence is CASSRQGSSYEQYF. The CDR3 DNA sequence: TGTGCCAGCAGCCGACAGGGCAGCTCCTACGAGCAGTACTTC.